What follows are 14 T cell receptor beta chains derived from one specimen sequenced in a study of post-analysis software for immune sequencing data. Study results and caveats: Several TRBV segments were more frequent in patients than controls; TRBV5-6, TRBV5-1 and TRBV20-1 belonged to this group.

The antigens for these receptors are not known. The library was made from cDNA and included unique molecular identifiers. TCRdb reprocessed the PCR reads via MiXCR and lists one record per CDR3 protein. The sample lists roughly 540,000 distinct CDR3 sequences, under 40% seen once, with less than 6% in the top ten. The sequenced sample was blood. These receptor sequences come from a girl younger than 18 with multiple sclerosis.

CDR3 bases: TGCAGTGCTACCCGGGCAACGACGAACACTGAAGCTTTCTTT. As protein: CSATRATTNTEAFF. The chain joins TRBV20-1 to TRBJ1-1; D gene ambiguous. The length of the CDR3 is 14 residues. The ends were cut back, 4 bases at V and 1 base at J, with 13 bases in the middle. Per the germline V gene, CDR1 is DFQATT and CDR2 is SNEGSKA (reference sequence).

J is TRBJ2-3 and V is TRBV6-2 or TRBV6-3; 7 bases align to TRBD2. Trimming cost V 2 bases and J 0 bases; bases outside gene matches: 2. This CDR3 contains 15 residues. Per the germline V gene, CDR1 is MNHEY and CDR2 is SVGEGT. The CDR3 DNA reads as TGTGCCAGCAGTTACGACGGGGGGAGCACAGATACGCAGTATTTT. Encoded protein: CASSYDGGSTDTQYF.

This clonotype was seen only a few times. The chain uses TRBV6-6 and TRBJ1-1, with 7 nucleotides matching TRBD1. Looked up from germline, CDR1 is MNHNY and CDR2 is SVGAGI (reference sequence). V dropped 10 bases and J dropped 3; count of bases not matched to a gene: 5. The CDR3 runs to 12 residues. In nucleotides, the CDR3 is TGTGCCACAAGAACAGGGGACACTGAAGCTTTCTTT. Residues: CATRTGDTEAFF.

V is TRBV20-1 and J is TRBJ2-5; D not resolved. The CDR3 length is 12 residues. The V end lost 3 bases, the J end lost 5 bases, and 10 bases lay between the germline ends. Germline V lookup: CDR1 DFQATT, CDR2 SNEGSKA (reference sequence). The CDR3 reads CSASDQRETQYF. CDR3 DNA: TGCAGTGCTAGCGACCAGAGGGAGACCCAGTACTTC.

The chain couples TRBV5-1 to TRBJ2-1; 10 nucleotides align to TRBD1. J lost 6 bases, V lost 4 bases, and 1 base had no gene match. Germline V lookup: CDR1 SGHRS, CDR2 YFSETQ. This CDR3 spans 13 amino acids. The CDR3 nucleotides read TGCGCCAGCAGCGGGACAGGGGCCAATGAGCAGTTCTTC. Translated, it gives CASSGTGANEQFF.

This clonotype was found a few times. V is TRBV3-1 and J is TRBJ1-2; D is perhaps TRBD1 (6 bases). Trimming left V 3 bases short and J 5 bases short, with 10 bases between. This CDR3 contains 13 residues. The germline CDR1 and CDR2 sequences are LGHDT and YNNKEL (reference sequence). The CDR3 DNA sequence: TGTGCCAGCAGCCAGGAGACAGGATATGGCTACACCTTC. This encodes CASSQETGYGYTF. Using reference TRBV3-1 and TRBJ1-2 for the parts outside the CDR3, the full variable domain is DTAVSQTPKYLVTQMGNDKSIKCEQNLGHDTMYWYKQDSKKFLKIMFSYNNKELIINETVPNRFSPKSPDKAHLNLHINSLELGDSAVYFCASSQETGYGYTFGSGTRLTVV.

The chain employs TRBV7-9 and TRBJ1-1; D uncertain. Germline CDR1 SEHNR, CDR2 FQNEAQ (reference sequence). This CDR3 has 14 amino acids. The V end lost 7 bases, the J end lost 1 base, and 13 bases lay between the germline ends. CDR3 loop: CASILGLGNTEAFF. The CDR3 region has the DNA TGTGCCAGCATCCTTGGGTTAGGGAACACTGAAGCTTTCTTT.

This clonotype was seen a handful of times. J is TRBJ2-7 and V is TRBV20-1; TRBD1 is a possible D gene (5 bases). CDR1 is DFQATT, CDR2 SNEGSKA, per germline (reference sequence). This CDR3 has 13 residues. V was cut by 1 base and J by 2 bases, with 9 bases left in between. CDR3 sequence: CSARVPGTYEQYF. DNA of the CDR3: TGCAGTGCTAGAGTTCCAGGGACCTACGAGCAGTACTTC.

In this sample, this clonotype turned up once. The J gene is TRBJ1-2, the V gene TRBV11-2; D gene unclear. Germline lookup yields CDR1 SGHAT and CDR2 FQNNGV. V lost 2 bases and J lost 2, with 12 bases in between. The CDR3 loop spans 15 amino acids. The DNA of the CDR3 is TGTGCCAGCAGCTTAACCCGAGGGCAAAACTATGGCTACACCTTC. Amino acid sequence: CASSLTRGQNYGYTF. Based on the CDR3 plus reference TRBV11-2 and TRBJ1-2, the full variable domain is EAGVAQSPRYKIIEKRQSVAFWCNPISGHATLYWYQQILGQGPKLLIQFQNNGVVDDSQLPKDRFSAERLKGVDSTLKIQPAKLEDSAVYLCASSLTRGQNYGYTFGSGTRLTVV.

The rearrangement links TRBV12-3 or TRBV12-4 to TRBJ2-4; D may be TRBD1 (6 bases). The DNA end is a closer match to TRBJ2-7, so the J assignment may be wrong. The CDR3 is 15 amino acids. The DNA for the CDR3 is TGTGCCAGCAGTTTAGGGACAGTCGGGCTTAACGAGCAGTACTTC. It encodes CASSLGTVGLNEQYF.

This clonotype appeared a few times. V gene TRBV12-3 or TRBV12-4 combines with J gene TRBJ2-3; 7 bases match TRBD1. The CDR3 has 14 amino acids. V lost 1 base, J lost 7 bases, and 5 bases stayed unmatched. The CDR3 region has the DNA TGTGCCAGCAGTTTAGAAGGGACAGCTCATACGCAGTATTTT. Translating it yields CASSLEGTAHTQYF.

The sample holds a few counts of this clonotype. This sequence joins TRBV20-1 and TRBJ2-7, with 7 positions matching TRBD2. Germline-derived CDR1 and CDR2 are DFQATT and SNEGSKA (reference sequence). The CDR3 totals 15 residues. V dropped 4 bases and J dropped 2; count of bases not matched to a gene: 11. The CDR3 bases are TGCAGTGCTAACCCGGCTCGGCGGGGGACCTACGAGCAGTACTTC. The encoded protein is CSANPARRGTYEQYF.

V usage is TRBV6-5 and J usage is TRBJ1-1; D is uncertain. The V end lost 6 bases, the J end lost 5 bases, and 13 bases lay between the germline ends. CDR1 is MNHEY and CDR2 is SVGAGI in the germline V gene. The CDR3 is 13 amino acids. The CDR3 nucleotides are TGTGCCAGCAGAACCCAACAAGGGACTGAAGCTTTCTTT. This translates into CASRTQQGTEAFF.

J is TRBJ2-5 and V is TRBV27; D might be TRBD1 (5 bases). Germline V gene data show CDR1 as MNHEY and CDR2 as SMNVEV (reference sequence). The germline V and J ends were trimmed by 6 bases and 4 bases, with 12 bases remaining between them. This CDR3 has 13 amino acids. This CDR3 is CASSFNRLETQYF. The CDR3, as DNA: TGTGCCAGCAGCTTTAACAGGCTAGAGACCCAGTACTTC.